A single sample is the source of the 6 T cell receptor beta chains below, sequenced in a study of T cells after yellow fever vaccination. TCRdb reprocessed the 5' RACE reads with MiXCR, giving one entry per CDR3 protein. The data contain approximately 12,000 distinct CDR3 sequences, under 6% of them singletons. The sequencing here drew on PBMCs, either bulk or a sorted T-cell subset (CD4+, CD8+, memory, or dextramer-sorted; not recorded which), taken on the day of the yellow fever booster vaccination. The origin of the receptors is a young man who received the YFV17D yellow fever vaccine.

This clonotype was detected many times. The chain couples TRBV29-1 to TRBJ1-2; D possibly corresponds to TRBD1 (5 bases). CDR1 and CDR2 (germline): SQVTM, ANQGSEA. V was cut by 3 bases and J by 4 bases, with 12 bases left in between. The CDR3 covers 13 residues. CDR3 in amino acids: CSVDFPGVYGYTF. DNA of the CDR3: TGCAGCGTTGACTTCCCGGGGGTCTATGGCTACACCTTC.

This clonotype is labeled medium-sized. CDR3 nucleotides: TGCAGCGTTGATACGGCACCTGAGGGTGCAGAACTACTTGAAGCTTTCTTT. It is translated as CSVDTAPEGAELLEAFF. The chain couples TRBV29-1 to TRBJ1-1; no firm D call. Germline V lookup: CDR1 SQVTM, CDR2 ANQGSEA. The V end lost 3 bases, the J end lost 7 bases, and 27 bases lay between the germline ends. The CDR3 covers 17 residues.

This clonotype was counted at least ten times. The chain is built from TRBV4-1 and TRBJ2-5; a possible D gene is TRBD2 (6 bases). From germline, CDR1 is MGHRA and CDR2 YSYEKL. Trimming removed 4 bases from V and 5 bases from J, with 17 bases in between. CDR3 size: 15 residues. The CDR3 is CASSLTGVGAETQYF. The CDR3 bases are TGCGCCAGCAGCCTCACGGGGGTCGGTGCGGAGACCCAGTACTTC.

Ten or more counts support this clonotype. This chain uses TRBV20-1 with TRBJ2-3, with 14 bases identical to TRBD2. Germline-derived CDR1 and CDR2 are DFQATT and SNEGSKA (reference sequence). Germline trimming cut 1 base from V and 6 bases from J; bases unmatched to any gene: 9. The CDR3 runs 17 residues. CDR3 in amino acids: CSARVPGLAGVSDTQYF. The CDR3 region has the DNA TGCAGTGCTAGAGTCCCGGGACTAGCGGGAGTATCGGATACGCAGTATTTT.

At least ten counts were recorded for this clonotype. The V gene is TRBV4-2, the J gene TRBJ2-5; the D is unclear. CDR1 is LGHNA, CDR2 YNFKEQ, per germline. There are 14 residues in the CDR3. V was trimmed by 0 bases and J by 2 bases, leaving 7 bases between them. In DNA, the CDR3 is TGTGCCAGCAGCCAAGATAATACGCAAGAGACCCAGTACTTC. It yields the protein CASSQDNTQETQYF.

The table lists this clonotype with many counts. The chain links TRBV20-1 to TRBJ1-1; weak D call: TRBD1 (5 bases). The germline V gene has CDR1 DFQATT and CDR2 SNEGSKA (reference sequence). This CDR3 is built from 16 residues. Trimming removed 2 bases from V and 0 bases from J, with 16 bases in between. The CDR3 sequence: CSARRRFWGVNTEAFF. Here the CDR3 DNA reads TGCAGTGCTAGAAGACGGTTCTGGGGGGTGAACACTGAAGCTTTCTTT.